The entry below describes one T cell receptor (beta chain). The sample originates from a study of blood T cell repertoires in COVID-19. Turning to the study itself: Acute and convalescent COVID-19 specimens originated in the United States, Italy and Spain. PBMCs, B-cell-depleted T cells, or T cells provided the cDNA or gDNA that made up the material.

In the source study's methods: For nucleated cells, counts were estimated from reference gene primer amplification. The protocol was immunoSEQ multiplex PCR, while the TCRdb copy is restricted to in-frame clones and leaves out a portion. V and J calls and clone size come straight from that table; D and trimming were deduced from the DNA. The sample consists of approximately 300,000 clones, 89% of them appearing once. Germline CDR1 LNHDA, CDR2 SQIVND (reference sequence). V was clipped by 3 bases and J by 2 bases; unmatched bases: 7. The CDR3 extends over 16 amino acids. The specimen was peripheral blood. The source of this sequence is a man between 18 and 29 years old who had recovered from COVID-19. The V gene is TRBV19, the J gene TRBJ1-2; 9 nucleotides align to TRBD1. CDR3 region: CASSIGGTGMNYGYTF. Written as DNA, the CDR3 is TGTGCCAGTAGTATCGGGGGGACAGGGATGAACTATGGCTACACCTTC.